This T cell receptor (beta chain) appears in the sequencing data of a study of STAT5B mutations in CD4+ large granular lymphocyte leukemia. Notes on the study in general: Top patient clones used TRBV06 genes more often: 8/27 versus 2/35 in controls. Main leukemic clonotypes were patient-specific, but approximately 27% appeared at low frequency elsewhere.

Germline values: CDR1 SEHNR, CDR2 FQNEAQ (reference sequence). This CDR3 is built from 15 residues. Trimming pared 5 bases from V and 2 bases from J, leaving 13 bases between. With respect to this clone: No antigen is known for it. Other DNA sequences in the same sample also yield this CDR3.

Control samples were healthy donors' buffy coats. Generated by immunoSEQ multiplex PCR, the TCRdb table keeps only in-frame clones and is missing some. In the table there are 20,000 to 25,000 clones, around three quarters of which are singletons. What was sequenced was CD4+ T cells from blood buffy coats. The chain links TRBV7-9 to TRBJ1-5; D not resolved. The origin of this receptor is a human donor in good health. CDR3 bases: TGTGCCAGCAGCCAAGGCCTCGGCGGCAATCAGCCCCAGCATTTT. This codes for CASSQGLGGNQPQHF. The whole variable domain, filled in from reference TRBV7-9 and TRBJ1-5, reads DTGVSQNPRHKITKRGQNVTFRCDPISEHNRLYWYRQTLGQGPEFLTYFQNEAQLEKSRLLSDRFSAERPKGSFSTLEIQRTEQGDSAMYLCASSQGLGGNQPQHFGDGTRLSIL.